This T cell receptor beta chain originates from a study of T cell responses to AZD1222 COVID-19 vaccine. General study findings and limits: Seropositive status at baseline applied to only five or six AZD1222 recipients. There were vaccine-associated CD4 TCRs across spike, dominant at 160-218 and 743-854.

This clone was seen more than once but under ten times. Its antigen is as yet unknown. Trimming shortened V by 6 bases and J by 4 bases, and 7 bases separated the two germline ends. CDR3 length equals 12 residues. Profiled with immunoSEQ multiplex PCR; TCRdb holds only in-frame clones, not every one. The sample has tens of thousands of clones, 70% to 80% seen once; the top ten hold over 20%. The material sequenced was peripheral blood, taken on day 0 of AZD1222 vaccination. The source of this sequence is an adult in good health. This chain connects TRBV12-3 or TRBV12-4 to TRBJ1-3; no reliable D call. CDR3 in amino acids: CASRVAGNTIYF. The DNA of the CDR3 is TGTGCCAGCAGGGTAGCGGGAAACACCATATATTTT.